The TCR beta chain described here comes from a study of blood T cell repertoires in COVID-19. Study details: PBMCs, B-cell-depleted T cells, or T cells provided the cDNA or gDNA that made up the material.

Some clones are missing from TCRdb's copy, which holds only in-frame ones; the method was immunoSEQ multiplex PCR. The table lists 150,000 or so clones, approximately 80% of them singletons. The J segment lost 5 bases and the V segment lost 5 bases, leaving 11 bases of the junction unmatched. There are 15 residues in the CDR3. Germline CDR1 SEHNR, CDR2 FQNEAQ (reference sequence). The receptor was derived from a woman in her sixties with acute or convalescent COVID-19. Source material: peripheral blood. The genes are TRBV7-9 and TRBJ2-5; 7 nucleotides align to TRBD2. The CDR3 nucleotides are TGTGCCAGCAGCCAAGCGCTGGGAGGGAGGGAGACCCAGTACTTC. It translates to CASSQALGGRETQYF.